This TCR beta chain was identified in a study of breast tumors, draining lymph nodes, adjacent tissues. With regard to this clonotype: Since a much larger clone is just one base distant, this may be a read error.

TCRdb used MiXCR to reprocess the multiplex PCR reads, holding one entry per CDR3 protein. The sample consists of 290,000 or so distinct CDR3 sequences, 30% of them appearing once. Axillary draining lymph nodes of breast cancer patients supplied the node samples. This CDR3 contains 18 residues. Germline V gives CDR1 SGHVS, CDR2 FQNEAQ. The V and J ends lost 1 base and 8 bases respectively, with 24 bases between them. This TCR was sampled from a female donor with breast cancer. Some clones in this sample may be carry-over from other donors' samples. This sequence joins TRBV7-8 and TRBJ2-1, with D perhaps being TRBD1 or TRBD2 (5 bases each). Sequences were obtained from axillary lymph node tissue. CDR3 DNA sequence: TGTGCCAGCAGCTTAGACTCCTTGAGGACCTTGGGGGACCATGAGCAGTTCTTC. The encoded protein is CASSLDSLRTLGDHEQFF. Supplemented by reference TRBV7-8 and TRBJ2-1, the full variable domain reads GAGVSQSPRYKVAKRGQDVALRCDPISGHVSLFWYQQALGQGPEFLTYFQNEAQLDKSGLPSDRFFAERPEGSVSTLKIQRTQQEDSAVYLCASSLDSLRTLGDHEQFFGPGTRLTVL.